This TCR beta chain was identified in a study of early T cells in non-severe SARS-CoV-2 infection. About the study: Sequencing of unsorted whole blood was done on bulk RNA, leaving chains unpaired. Points from the study as a whole: Anti-spike CD8 specificities were favored by VDJdb matching, whose results missed private and CD4 specificities.

Ten or more counts support this clonotype. Its antigen is not identified. Germline V gives CDR1 SEHNR, CDR2 FQNEAQ (reference sequence). This CDR3 region has 17 residues. Trimming cost V 1 base and J 1 base; bases outside gene matches: 3. Individual cDNA molecules were tagged with unique molecular identifiers. In TCRdb, the 5' RACE reads were re-called with MiXCR into one record per CDR3 protein. The repertoire has fewer than 100,000 distinct CDR3 sequences, 6% to 7% of them found once; the top ten carry 7.8%. The sample consisted of whole blood. The source of this sequence is an adult who was a healthcare worker with PCR-confirmed SARS-CoV-2 infection or an uninfected control (not recorded which). The rearrangement joins TRBV7-9 to TRBJ2-2; 10 bases align to TRBD2. The CDR3 nucleotides read TGTGCCAGCAGCTTAGAGAGACTAGCGGGGAACACCGGGGAGCTGTTTTTT. Translation gives CASSLERLAGNTGELFF. Looking up the rest from reference TRBV7-9 and TRBJ2-2 gives the full variable domain: DTGVSQNPRHKITKRGQNVTFRCDPISEHNRLYWYRQTLGQGPEFLTYFQNEAQLEKSRLLSDRFSAERPKGSFSTLEIQRTEQGDSAMYLCASSLERLAGNTGELFFGEGSRLTVL.